The sequence of this TCR beta chain was determined in a study of T cell repertoires in cytomegalovirus infection. TCRdb re-called the reads through MiXCR, storing one row per CDR3 protein. The repertoire holds approximately 270,000 distinct CDR3 sequences, with 20% to 25% as singletons. As concerns this clonotype: Its antigen is currently unknown.

Sequencing used cultured PBMCs, obtained from culture after CMV antigen stimulation. The sequence derives from a human donor in good health (CMV status not recorded). Some clones in this sample may be carry-over from other donors' samples.

The CDR3 here is CASSATGGWDQPQHF. CDR3 nucleotides: TGTGCCAGCAGTGCCACAGGGGGCTGGGATCAGCCCCAGCATTTT. The chain joins TRBV6-2 or TRBV6-3 to TRBJ1-5; 9 bases line up with TRBD1. This CDR3 comprises 15 residues. The V gene end was trimmed by 5 bases and the J gene end by 5 bases; junction bases not matched to a gene: 7. Per the germline V gene, CDR1 is MNHEY and CDR2 is SVGEGT.